This T cell receptor beta chain originates from a study of blood T cell repertoires in COVID-19. At the level of the study: PBMCs, B-cell-depleted T cells, or T cells provided the cDNA or gDNA that made up the material.

The germline V gene encodes CDR1 SGHAT and CDR2 FQNNGV. With 7 bases clipped from V and 2 bases from J, the junction kept 2 bases outside the gene matches. This CDR3 has 14 residues. In the authors' workflow: Nucleated cell counts were estimated from reference gene primer amplification. Produced via immunoSEQ multiplex PCR; TCRdb's table is partial and in-frame only. V, J and clone size are taken as reported in that table, and D and trimming were inferred from the DNA itself. Of about 300,000 clones listed, approximately 83% are singletons. The V call is TRBV11-2, the J call TRBJ2-3, with TRBD2 matching 11 bases. This receptor was taken from a human donor in a cohort sampled during active COVID-19. Sequenced: peripheral blood. This CDR3 is CASTSGRSTDTQYF. CDR3 bases: TGTGCCAGCACTAGCGGGAGGTCCACAGATACGCAGTATTTT.